This record covers a single T cell receptor beta chain. Its target is not known. Germline V lookup: CDR1 SGHRS, CDR2 YFSETQ. Between the trimmed V and J ends, which lost 1 base and 3 bases, there was a span of 13 bases. CDR3 length: 16 amino acids. Genomic DNA from each subset was divided evenly over several immunoSEQ plates. As originally analysed: Owing to the provision of junction-only sequences devoid of quality scores by immunoSEQ, filtering differed. Here immunoSEQ multiplex PCR was the method, and the copy in TCRdb shows in-frame clones only, minus some. That table furnishes V, J and clone size, whereas the DNA furnished D and trimming. The sample carries about 600,000 clones, around 77% recorded once. The data belong to a study of shared clonotypes between healthy human individuals. Whole-study results and caveats: Enrolling few donors narrowed the genetic and exposure-history diversity that was represented.

This clonotype was sampled from a woman in her thirties or forties in good health. Some clones in this sample may be carry-over from other donors' samples. Sample: PBMCs. The rearrangement joins TRBV5-1 to TRBJ2-2; D is possibly TRBD2 (6 bases). The CDR3 reads CASSLRGTLYTGELFF. CDR3 in DNA: TGCGCCAGCAGCTTGAGAGGGACTCTATACACCGGGGAGCTGTTTTTT.